Listed below are T cell receptor beta chains from one sample, sequenced in a study of cytomegalovirus exposure and HLA in healthy donors. Method: immunoSEQ multiplex PCR; TCRdb's copy keeps in-frame clones and lacks some. The sample contains approximately 91,000 clones, 69% of which appear only once. The source material was PBMCs. These receptors were collected from a female donor in good health and CMV-seronegative. Both conserved end residues are part of each CDR3. The order of the fields is clone size, J gene, V gene, D gene, CDR3 DNA, CDR3 protein. D genes are given only for firm matches. A clone size is listed for some rows: how often the clone was seen (once, few, many), or a class if it is expanded.

- | TRBJ1-1 | TRBV5-1 | TRBD1 | TGCGCCAGCAGCTTGTGGACAGGTGGGGGGACTGAAGCTTTCTTT | CASSLWTGGGTEAFF
- | TRBJ2-2 | TRBV7-8 | - | TGTGCCAGCAGCTCCCGGGTCAACACCGGGGAGCTGTTTTTT | CASSSRVNTGELFF
- | TRBJ2-4 | TRBV14 | - | TGTGCCAGCAGCCATGCCGGTTGGGGCGCCAAAAACATTCAGTACTTC | CASSHAGWGAKNIQYF
few | TRBJ2-7 | TRBV30 | TRBD2 | TGTGCCTGGAGTGAGTCCCCCAGAGCGGGGGCCTACGAGCAGTACTTC | CAWSESPRAGAYEQYF
few | TRBJ2-7 | TRBV10-3 | TRBD2 | TGTGCCAGCGGGACTAGCGGGAGTAACGAGCAGTACTTC | CASGTSGSNEQYF
- | TRBJ2-5 | TRBV19 | TRBD2 | TGTGCCAGTAGTGGTGGGGCGGGGGGTGAGACCCAGTACTTC | CASSGGAGGETQYF
- | TRBJ1-1 | TRBV27 | - | TGTGCCAGCAGTTTAAAACCCCCCCACAGGGTTGGGACTGAAGCTTTCTTT | CASSLKPPHRVGTEAFF
few | TRBJ1-1 | TRBV6-5 | - | TGTGCCAGCACGCCCAGGGAGGGGATCCGCTTAGAAGCTTTCTTT | CASTPREGIRLEAFF
- | TRBJ1-2 | TRBV5-6 | TRBD1 | TGTGCCAGCAGCTTTGTGACAGGGTATGGCTACACCTTC | CASSFVTGYGYTF
- | TRBJ1-1 | TRBV6-6 | TRBD1 | TGTGCCAGCAGTTACCCCCGGGACAGGGTCACTGAAGCTTTCTTT | CASSYPRDRVTEAFF
- | TRBJ2-7 | TRBV4-3 | TRBD2 | TGCGCCAGCAGCCACCTTGGGGTAGCGGGGGGAGGAGAGCAGTACTTC | CASSHLGVAGGGEQYF
- | TRBJ1-5 | TRBV5-1 | - | TGCGCCAGCAGCTTGGGGGGGGGAGAGCCCCAGCATTTT | CASSLGGGEPQHF
- | TRBJ1-4 | TRBV6-1 | TRBD1 | TGTGCCAGCAGTGAAGGGGGACAGGGAGGTGAAAAACTGTTTTTT | CASSEGGQGGEKLFF
few | TRBJ2-1 | TRBV7-9 | - | TGTGCCAGCGGGAGCTCCTACAATGAGCAGTTCTTC | CASGSSYNEQFF
- | TRBJ2-1 | TRBV4-1 | - | TGCGCCAGCAGCCAAGAAGGATCAGGCCGGGGGAATGAGCAGTTCTTC | CASSQEGSGRGNEQFF
once | TRBJ2-1 | TRBV6-5 | TRBD1 | TGTGCCAGCACCCAGGGGACAGGAAACAATGAGCAGTTCTTC | CASTQGTGNNEQFF
few | TRBJ2-3 | TRBV6-1 | - | TGTGCCAGCAGTGAAGCGAAGGGTACGGGGACAGATACGCAGTATTTT | CASSEAKGTGTDTQYF
once | TRBJ2-7 | TRBV5-1 | TRBD1 | TGCGCCAGCAGCTTACAAGACAGGGGATCATCCTACGAGCAGTACTTC | CASSLQDRGSSYEQYF
- | TRBJ2-3 | TRBV21-1 | - | TGTGCCAGCAGCAAAGGTCCCGGGGAGTACACAGATACGCAGTATTTT | CASSKGPGEYTDTQYF
few | TRBJ2-5 | TRBV21-1 | - | TGTGCCAGCAGCAACTGCGACACTTTAAGACAAGAGACCCAGTACTTC | CASSNCDTLRQETQYF